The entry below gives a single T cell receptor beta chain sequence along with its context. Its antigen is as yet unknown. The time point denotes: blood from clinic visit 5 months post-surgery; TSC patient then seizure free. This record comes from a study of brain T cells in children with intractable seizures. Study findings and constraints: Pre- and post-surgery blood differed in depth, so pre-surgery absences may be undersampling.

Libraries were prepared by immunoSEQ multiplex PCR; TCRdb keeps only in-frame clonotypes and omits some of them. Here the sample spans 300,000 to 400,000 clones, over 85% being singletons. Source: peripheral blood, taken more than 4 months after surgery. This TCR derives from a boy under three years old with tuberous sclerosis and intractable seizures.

CDR3 loop: CASSPFLGTGMNTEAFF. The CDR3 nucleotides are TGTGCCAGCAGCCCCTTCTTGGGGACCGGCATGAACACTGAAGCTTTCTTT. This chain joins TRBV7-9 and TRBJ1-1; D might be TRBD1 (5 bases). Looked up from germline, CDR1 is SEHNR and CDR2 is FQNEAQ (reference sequence). This CDR3 is 17 amino acids long. The germline V and J ends were trimmed by 5 bases and 0 bases, with 19 bases remaining between them.